This T cell receptor beta chain was observed in a study of blood T cells in healthy people across ages. A sample-barcoded 5' primer and a J-beta primer mix were used in a second PCR of roughly 6 to 11 cycles. Carrying 12 random nucleotides, a template-switch adaptor labeled each individual cDNA molecule. MiXCR, applied by TCRdb to the 5' RACE reads, yields one record per CDR3 protein. The repertoire has 1.2 million to 1.5 million distinct CDR3 sequences, 35% to 45% of them found once; the top ten carry 6.5% to 10%. On this clonotype itself: The target antigen is unknown.

General observations from the study: Changes in expanded clonotypes were possibly confounded, as the CMV status of donors was unknown. A greater number of naive CD4+ cells and higher diversity distinguished long-lived donors from aged donors.

The length of the CDR3 is 14 residues. Germline values: CDR1 SGHVS, CDR2 FNYEAQ. V trimming: 1 base; J trimming: 6 bases; junction bases outside the gene matches: 3. The sequencing input was blood. The source is a woman aged 18 to 35 in good health. The chain employs TRBV7-6 and TRBJ2-7; 10 nucleotides line up with TRBD1. The CDR3 coding sequence is TGTGCCAGCAGCTTAGGGACAGGGGGTTTCGAGCAGTACTTC. Translation: CASSLGTGGFEQYF.